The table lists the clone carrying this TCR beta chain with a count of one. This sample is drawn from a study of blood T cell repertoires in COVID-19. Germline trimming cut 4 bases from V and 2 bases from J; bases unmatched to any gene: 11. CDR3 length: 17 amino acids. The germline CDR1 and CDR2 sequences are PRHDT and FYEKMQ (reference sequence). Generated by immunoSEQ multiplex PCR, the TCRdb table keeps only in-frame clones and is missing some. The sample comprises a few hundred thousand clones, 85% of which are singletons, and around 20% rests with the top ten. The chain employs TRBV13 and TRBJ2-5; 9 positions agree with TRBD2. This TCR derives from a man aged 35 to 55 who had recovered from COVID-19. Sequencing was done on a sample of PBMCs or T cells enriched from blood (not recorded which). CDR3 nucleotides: TGTGCCAGCAGCTCATGGGGGGCTAGCGGGACACAAGAGACCCAGTACTTC. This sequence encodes CASSSWGASGTQETQYF.